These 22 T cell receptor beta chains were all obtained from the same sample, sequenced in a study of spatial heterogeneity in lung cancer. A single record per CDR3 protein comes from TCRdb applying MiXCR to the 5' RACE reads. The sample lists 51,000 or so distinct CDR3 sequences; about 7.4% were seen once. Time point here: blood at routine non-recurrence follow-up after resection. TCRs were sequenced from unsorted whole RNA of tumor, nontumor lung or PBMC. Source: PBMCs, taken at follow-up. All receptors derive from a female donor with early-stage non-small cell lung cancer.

CDR3 sequence: CASSIGQGRLGNTIYF. The CDR3 DNA is TGCGCCAGCAGCATCGGACAGGGTCGCCTTGGAAACACCATATATTTT. The genes are TRBV5-1 and TRBJ1-3; TRBD1 aligns across 8 bases. With 4 bases clipped from V and 3 bases from J, the junction kept 9 bases outside the gene matches. CDR1 and CDR2 (germline): SGHRS, YFSETQ. The CDR3 totals 16 residues.

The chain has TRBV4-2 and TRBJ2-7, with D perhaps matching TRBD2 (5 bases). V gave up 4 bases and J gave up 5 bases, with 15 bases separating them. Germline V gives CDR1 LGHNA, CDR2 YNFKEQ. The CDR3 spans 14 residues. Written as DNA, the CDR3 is TGTGCCAGCAGCCCCCTGATAGCGAGCCACGAGCAGTACTTC. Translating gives CASSPLIASHEQYF.

The CDR3 region is CASSFRFPGALKDEQYF. In DNA, the CDR3 is TGTGCCAGCAGCTTCCGCTTCCCCGGGGCGCTTAAAGACGAGCAGTACTTC. V gene TRBV7-6 combines with J gene TRBJ2-7; D is possibly TRBD1 or TRBD2 (5 bases each). V gave up 3 bases and J gave up 5 bases, with 23 bases separating them. This CDR3 has 17 amino acids. Germline CDR1 and CDR2: SGHVS and FNYEAQ.

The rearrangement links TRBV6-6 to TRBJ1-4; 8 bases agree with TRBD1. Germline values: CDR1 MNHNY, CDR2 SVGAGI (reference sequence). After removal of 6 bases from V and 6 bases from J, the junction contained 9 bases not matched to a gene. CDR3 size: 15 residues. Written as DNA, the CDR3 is TGTGCCAGCAGCCCACCTGGACAGGGAGATGAAAAACTGTTTTTT. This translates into CASSPPGQGDEKLFF.

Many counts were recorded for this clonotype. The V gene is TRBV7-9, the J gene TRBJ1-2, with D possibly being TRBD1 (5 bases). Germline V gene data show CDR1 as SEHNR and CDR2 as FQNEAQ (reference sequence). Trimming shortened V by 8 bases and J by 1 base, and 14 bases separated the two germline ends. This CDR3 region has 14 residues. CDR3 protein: CASRVLQDNYGYTF. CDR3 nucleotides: TGTGCCAGCCGCGTCCTACAGGATAACTATGGCTACACCTTC.

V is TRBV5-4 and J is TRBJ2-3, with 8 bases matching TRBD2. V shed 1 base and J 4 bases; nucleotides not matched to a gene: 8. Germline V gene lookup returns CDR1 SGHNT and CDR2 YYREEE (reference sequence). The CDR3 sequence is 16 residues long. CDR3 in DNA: TGTGCCAGCAGCTTGCCAGCGGGGGACTCGGCAGATACGCAGTATTTT. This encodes CASSLPAGDSADTQYF.

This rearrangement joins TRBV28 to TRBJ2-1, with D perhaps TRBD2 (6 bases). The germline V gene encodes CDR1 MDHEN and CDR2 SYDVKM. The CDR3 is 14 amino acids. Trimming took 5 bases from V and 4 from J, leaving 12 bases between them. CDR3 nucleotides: TGTGCCAGCAGTCCGCGCGGGGCTTACAATGAGCAGTTCTTC. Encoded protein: CASSPRGAYNEQFF.

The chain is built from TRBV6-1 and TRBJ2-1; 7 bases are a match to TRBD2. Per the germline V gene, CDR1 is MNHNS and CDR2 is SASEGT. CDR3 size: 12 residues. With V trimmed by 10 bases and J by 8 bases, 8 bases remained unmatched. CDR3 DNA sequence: TGTGCCACCTTAGCGGGTCCCCATGAGCAGTTCTTC. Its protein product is CATLAGPHEQFF.

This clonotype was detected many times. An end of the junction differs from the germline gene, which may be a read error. Here the CDR3 reads CASIITGSNHGYTF. The CDR3 coding sequence is TGTGCCAGCATCATTACAGGGAGTAACCATGGCTACACCTTC. J is TRBJ1-2 and V is TRBV5-6; TRBD1 is a possible D gene (6 bases). Germline CDR1 SGHDT, CDR2 YYEEEE. This CDR3 has 14 amino acids.

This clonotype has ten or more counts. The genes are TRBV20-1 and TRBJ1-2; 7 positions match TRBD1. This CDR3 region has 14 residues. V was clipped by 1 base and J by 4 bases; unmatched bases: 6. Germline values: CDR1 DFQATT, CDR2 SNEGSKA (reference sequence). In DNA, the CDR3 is TGCAGTGCTAGAGCGCCGGGACAGCTCTATGGCTACACCTTC. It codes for CSARAPGQLYGYTF.

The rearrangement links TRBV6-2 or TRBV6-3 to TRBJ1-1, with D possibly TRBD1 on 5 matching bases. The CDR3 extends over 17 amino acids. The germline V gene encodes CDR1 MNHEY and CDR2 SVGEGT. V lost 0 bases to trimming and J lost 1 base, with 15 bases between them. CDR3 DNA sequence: TGTGCCAGCAGTTACTCAGGGGCTAGACGGCGGAACACTGAAGCTTTCTTT. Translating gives CASSYSGARRRNTEAFF.

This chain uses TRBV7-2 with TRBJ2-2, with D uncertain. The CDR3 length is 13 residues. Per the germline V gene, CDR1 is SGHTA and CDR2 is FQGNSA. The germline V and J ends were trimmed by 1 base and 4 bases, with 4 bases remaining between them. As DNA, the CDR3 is TGTGCCAGCAGCTTAGTTCTCACCGGGGAGCTGTTTTTT. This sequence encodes CASSLVLTGELFF.

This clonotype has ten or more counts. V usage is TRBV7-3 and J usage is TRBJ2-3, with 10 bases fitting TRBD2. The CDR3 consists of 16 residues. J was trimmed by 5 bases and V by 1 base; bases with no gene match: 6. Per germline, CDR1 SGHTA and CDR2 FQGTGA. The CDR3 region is CASSLKASGGEDTQYF. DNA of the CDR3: TGTGCCAGCAGCTTAAAGGCTAGCGGGGGCGAAGATACGCAGTATTTT. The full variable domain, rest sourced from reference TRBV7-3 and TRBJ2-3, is GAGVSQTPSNKVTEKGKYVELRCDPISGHTALYWYRQSLGQGPEFLIYFQGTGAADDSGLPNDRFFAVRPEGSVSTLKIQRTERGDSAVYLCASSLKASGGEDTQYFGPGTRLTVL.

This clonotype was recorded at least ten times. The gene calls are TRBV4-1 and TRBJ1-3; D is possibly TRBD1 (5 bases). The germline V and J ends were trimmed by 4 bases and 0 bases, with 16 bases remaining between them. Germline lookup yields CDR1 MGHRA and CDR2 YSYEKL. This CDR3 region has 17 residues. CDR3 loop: CASSPWAGPFSGNTIYF. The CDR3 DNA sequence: TGCGCCAGCAGCCCCTGGGCAGGGCCCTTCTCTGGAAACACCATATATTTT.

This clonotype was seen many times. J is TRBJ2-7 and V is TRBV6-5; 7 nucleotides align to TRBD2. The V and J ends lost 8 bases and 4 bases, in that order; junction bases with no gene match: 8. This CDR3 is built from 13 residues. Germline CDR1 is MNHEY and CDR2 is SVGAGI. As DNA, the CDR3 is TGTGCCAGCGCCGGGAGGTCCGAGTACGAGCAGTACTTC. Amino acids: CASAGRSEYEQYF.

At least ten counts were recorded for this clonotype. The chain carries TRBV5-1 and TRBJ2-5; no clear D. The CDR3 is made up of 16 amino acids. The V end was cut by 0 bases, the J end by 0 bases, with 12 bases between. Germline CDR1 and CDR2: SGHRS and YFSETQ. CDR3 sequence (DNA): TGCGCCAGCAGCTTGGAGGCGCGAACGTACCAAGAGACCCAGTACTTC. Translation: CASSLEARTYQETQYF.

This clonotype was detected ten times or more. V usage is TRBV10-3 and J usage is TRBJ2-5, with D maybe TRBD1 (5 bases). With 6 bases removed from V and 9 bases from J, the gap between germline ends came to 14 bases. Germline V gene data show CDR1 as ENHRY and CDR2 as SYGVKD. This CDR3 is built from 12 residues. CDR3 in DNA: TGTGCCATCAGCCCCCAGGAAGGGGCCCAGTACTTC. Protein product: CAISPQEGAQYF.

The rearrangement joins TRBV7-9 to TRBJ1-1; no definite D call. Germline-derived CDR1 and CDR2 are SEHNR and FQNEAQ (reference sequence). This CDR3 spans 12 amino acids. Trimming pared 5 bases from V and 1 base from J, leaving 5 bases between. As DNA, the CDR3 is TGTGCCAGCAGCAATACGAACACTGAAGCTTTCTTT. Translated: CASSNTNTEAFF.

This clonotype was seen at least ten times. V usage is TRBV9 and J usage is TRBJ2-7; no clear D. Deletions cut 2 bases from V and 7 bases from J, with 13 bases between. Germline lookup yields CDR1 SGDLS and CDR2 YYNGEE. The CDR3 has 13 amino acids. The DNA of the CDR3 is TGTGCCAGCAGCGTCTCCCCCGTGGGAGAGCAGTACTTC. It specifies CASSVSPVGEQYF.

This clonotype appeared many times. CDR3 region: CASSLLGEKLFF. The CDR3 nucleotides are TGTGCCAGCAGCTTGCTCGGTGAAAAACTGTTTTTT. The chain uses TRBV7-9 and TRBJ1-4; no definite D call. The germline V gene has CDR1 SEHNR and CDR2 FQNEAQ (reference sequence). V was clipped by 3 bases and J by 7 bases, with 6 bases between them. CDR3 length: 12 residues.

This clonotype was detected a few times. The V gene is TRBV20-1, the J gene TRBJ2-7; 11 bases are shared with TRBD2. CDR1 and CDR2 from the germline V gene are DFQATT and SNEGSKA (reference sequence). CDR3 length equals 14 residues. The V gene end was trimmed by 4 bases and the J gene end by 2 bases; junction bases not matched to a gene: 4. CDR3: CSATSTSGAYEQYF. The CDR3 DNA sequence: TGCAGTGCTACCTCGACTAGCGGGGCCTACGAGCAGTACTTC.

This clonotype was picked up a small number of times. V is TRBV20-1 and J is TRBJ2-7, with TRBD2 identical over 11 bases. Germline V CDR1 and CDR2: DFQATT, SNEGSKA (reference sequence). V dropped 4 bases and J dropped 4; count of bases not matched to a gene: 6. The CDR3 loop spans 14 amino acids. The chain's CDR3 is CSATGTSGSYEQYF. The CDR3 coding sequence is TGCAGTGCTACCGGGACTAGCGGATCATACGAGCAGTACTTC.